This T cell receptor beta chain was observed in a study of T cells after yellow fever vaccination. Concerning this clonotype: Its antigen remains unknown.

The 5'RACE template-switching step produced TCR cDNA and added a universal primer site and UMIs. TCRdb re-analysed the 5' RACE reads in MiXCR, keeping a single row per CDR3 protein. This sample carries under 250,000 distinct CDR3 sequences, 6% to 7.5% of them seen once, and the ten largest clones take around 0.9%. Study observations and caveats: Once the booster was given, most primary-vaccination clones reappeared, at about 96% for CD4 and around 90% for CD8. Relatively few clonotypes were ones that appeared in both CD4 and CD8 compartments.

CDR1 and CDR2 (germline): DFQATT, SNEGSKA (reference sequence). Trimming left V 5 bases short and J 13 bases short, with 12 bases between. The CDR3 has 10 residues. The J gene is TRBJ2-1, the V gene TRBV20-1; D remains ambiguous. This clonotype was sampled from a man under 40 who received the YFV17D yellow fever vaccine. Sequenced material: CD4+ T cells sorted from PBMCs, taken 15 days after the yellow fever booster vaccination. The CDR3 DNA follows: TGCAGTGCTGACGACATGTTCCAGTTCTTC. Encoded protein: CSADDMFQFF.